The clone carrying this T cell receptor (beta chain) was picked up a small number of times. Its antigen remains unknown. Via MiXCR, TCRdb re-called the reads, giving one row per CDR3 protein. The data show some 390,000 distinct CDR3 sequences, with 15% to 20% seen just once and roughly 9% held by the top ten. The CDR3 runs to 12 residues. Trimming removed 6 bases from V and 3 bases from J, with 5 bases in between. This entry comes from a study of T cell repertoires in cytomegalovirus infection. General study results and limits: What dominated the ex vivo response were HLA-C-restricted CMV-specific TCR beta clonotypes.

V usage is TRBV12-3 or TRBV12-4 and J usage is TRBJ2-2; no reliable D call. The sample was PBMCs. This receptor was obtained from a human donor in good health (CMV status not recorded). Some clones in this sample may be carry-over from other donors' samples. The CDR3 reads CASRYYTGELFF. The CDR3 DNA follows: TGTGCCAGCAGGTACTACACCGGGGAGCTGTTTTTT.